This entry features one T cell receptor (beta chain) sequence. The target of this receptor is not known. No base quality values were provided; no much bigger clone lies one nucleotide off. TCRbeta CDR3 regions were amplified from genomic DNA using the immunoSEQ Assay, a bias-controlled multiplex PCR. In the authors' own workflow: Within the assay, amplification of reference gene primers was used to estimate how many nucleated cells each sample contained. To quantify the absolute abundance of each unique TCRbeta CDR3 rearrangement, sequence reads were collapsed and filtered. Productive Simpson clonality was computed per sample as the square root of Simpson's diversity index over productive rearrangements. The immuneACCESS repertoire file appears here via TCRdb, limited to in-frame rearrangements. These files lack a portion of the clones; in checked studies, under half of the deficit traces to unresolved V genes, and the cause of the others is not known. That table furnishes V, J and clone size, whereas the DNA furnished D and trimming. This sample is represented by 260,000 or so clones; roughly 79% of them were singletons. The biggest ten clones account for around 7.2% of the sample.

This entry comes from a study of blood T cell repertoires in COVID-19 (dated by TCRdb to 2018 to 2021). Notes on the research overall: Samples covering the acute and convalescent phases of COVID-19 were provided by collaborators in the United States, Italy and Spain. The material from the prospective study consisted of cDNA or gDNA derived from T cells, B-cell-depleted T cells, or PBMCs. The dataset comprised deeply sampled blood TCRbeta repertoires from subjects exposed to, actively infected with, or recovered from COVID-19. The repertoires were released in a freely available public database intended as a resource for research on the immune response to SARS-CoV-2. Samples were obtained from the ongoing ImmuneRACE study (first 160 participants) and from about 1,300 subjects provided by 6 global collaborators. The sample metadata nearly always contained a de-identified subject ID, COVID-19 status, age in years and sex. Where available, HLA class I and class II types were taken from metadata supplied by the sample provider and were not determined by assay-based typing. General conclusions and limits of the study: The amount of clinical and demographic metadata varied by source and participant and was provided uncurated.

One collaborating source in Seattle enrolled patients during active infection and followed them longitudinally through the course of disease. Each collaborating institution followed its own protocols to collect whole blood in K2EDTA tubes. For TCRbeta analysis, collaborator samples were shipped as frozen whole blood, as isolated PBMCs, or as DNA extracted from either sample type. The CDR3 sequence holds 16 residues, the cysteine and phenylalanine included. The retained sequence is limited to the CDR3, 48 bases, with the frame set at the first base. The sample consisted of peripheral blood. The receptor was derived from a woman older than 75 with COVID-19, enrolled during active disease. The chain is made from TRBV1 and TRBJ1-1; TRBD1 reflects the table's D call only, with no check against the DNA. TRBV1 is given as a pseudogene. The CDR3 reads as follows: CTSSQDQTKRNTEAFF. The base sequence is TGCACCAGCAGCCAAGATCAGACAAAGAGGAACACTGAAGCTTTCTTT.